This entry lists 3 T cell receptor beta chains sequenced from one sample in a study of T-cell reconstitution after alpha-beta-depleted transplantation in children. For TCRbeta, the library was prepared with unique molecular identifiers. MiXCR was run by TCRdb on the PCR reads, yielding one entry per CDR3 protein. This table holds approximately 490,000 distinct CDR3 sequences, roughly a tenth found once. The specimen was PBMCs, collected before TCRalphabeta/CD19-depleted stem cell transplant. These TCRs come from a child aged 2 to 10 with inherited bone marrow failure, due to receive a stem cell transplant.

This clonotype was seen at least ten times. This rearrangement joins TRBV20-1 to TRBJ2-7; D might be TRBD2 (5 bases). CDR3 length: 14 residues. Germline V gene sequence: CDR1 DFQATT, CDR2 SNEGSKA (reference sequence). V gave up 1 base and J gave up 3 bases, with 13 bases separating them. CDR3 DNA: TGCAGTGCTAGAGTTGGGTTGGGGAGCTACGAGCAGTACTTC. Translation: CSARVGLGSYEQYF.

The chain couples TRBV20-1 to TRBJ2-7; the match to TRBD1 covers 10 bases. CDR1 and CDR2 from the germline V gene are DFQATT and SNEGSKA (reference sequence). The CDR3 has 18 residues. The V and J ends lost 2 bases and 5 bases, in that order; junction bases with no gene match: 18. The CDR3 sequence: CSARPTPGQGLVGNEQYF. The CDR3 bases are TGCAGTGCTAGACCTACCCCGGGACAGGGGCTTGTGGGGAACGAGCAGTACTTC.

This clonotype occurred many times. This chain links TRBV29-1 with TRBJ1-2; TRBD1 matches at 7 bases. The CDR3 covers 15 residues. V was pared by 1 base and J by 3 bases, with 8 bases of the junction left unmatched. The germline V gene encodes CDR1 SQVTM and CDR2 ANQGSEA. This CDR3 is CSVEGRAGGDYGYTF. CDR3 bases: TGCAGCGTTGAAGGGCGGGCAGGGGGAGACTATGGCTACACCTTC.